Sequencing of this T cell receptor (beta chain) was carried out in a study of identical twins. The study, taken as a whole, reports: A cross-sectional statistical analysis, not follow-up of the same donors, supported the conclusions. Potential partial confounding of zero-insertion analyses by invariant MAIT and iNKT cells was noted. Modeled out-of-frame TCR alpha sharing in monozygotic twins fell below observed levels.

TCRdb used MiXCR to reprocess the 5' RACE reads, holding one entry per CDR3 protein. The data contain 250,000 or so distinct CDR3 sequences, roughly 13% of them seen just once; the ten biggest clones take up 4%. Note on this clonotype: The target antigen is unknown.

The CDR3 spans 10 residues. In germline, CDR1 is DFQATT, CDR2 SNEGSKA (reference sequence). With 4 bases removed from V and 7 bases from J, the gap between germline ends came to 5 bases. Another study also made use of these data, one on yellow fever vaccine responses in identical twins.

The sample comprised memory (CD45RO+) T cells sorted from blood. The sequence came from a woman aged 18 to 35 in good health. The rearrangement uses TRBV20-1 and TRBJ2-1; D is undetermined. For the CDR3, the DNA is TGCAGTGCTAAAAGGAATGAGCAGTTCTTC. Encoded protein: CSAKRNEQFF.